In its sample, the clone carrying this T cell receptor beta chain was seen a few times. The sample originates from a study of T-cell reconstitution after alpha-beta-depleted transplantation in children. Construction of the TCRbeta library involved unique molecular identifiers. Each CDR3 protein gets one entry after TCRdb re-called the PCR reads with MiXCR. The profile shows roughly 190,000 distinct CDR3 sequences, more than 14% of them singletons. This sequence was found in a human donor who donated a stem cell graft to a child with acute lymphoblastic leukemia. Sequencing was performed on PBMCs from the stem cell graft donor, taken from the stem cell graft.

The CDR3 sequence is CASSSDRGPKNIQYF. Written as DNA, the CDR3 is TGCGCCAGCAGCTCGGACAGGGGGCCCAAAAACATTCAGTACTTC. V usage is TRBV5-1 and J usage is TRBJ2-4; 11 nucleotides match TRBD1. V dropped 3 bases and J dropped 2; count of bases not matched to a gene: 1. Germline V gives CDR1 SGHRS, CDR2 YFSETQ. The CDR3 is made up of 15 amino acids.